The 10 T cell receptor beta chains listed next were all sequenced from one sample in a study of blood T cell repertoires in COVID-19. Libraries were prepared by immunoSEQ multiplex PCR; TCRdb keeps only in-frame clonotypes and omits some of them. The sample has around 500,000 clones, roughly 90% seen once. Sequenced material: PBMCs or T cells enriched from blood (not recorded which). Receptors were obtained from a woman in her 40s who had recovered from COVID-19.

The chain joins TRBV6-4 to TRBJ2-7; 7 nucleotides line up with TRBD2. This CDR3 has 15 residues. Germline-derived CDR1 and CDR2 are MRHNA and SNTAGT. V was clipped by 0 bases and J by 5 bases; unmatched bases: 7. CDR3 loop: CASSDSVVGRHEQYF. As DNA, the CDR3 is TGTGCCAGCAGTGACTCGGTGGTCGGGAGGCACGAGCAGTACTTC.

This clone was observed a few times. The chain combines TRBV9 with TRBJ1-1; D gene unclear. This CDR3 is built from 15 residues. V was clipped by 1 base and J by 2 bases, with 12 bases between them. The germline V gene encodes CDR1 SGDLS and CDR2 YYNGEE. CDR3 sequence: CASSVSLSQNTEAFF. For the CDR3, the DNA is TGTGCCAGCAGCGTAAGCCTTAGTCAAAACACTGAAGCTTTCTTT.

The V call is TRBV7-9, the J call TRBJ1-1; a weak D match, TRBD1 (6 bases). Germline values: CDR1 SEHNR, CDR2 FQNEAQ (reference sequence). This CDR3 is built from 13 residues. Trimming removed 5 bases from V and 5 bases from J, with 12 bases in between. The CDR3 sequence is CASSLSDRTEAFF. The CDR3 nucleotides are TGTGCCAGCAGCCTCTCCGACAGGACTGAAGCTTTCTTT.

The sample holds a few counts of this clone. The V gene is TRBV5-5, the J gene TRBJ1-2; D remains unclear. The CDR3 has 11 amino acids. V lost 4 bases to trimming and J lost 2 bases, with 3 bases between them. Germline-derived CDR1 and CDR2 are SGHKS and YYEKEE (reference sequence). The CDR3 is CASSLNYGYTF. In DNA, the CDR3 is TGTGCCAGCAGCCTGAACTATGGCTACACCTTC.

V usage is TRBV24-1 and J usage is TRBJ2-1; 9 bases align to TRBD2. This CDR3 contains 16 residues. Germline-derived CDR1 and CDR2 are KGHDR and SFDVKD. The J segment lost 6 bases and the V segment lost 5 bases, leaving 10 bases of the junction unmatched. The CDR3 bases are TGTGCCACCAGTGCTTGGTTAGCGGGAGACAGCAATGAGCAGTTCTTC. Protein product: CATSAWLAGDSNEQFF.

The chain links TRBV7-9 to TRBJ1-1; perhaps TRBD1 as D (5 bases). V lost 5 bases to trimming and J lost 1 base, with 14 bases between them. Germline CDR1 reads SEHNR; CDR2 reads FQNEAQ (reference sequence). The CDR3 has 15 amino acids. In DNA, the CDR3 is TGTGCCAGCAGCCAACCCAGGCAGGGGAACACTGAAGCTTTCTTT. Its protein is CASSQPRQGNTEAFF.

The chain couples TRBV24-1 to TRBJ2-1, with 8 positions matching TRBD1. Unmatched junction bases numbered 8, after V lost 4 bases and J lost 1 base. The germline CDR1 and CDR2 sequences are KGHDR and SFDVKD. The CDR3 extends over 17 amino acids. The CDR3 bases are TGTGCCACCAGTGACTCCTCATACAGGGGGTCCTACAATGAGCAGTTCTTC. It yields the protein CATSDSSYRGSYNEQFF.

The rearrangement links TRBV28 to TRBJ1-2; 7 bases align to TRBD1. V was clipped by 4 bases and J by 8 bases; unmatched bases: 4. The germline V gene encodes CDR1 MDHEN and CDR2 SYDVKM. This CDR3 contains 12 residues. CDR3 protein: CASSSNRGGYTF. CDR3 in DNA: TGTGCCAGCAGTTCTAACAGGGGAGGCTACACCTTC.

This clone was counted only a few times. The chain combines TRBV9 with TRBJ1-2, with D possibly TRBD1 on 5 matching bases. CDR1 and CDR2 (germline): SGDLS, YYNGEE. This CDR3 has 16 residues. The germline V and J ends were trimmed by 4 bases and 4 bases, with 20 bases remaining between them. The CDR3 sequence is CASSRPGGESVYGYTF. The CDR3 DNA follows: TGTGCCAGCAGCCGCCCCGGGGGGGAATCTGTCTATGGCTACACCTTC. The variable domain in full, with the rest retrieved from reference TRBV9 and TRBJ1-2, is DSGVTQTPKHLITATGQRVTLRCSPRSGDLSVYWYQQSLDQGLQFLIQYYNGEERAKGNILERFSAQQFPDLHSELNLSSLELGDSALYFCASSRPGGESVYGYTFGSGTRLTVV.

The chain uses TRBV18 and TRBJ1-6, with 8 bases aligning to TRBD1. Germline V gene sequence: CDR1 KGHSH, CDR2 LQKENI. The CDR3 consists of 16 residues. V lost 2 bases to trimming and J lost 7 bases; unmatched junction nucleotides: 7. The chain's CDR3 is CASSPIMDRANSPLHF. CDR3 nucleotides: TGTGCCAGCTCACCAATAATGGACAGGGCAAATTCACCCCTCCACTTT.